This paragraph covers one T cell receptor beta chain sequence. The antigen is undetermined. The sample comes from a study of vaccination and CD4 T cells after COVID-19. Overall study: The interval from dose two to post-vaccine sampling had a median of about 72 days, and it ranged from 14 to 241.

This CDR3 has 14 amino acids. CDR1 and CDR2 (germline): SGHNT, YYREEE (reference sequence). The ends lost 6 bases at V and 1 base at J; junction bases unmatched: 3. As to treatment: approximately nine-day PBMC culture with coronavirus spike peptide pools or control peptides (ViraFEST assay). Once peptide pools had expanded antigen-specific T cells, ViraFEST sequenced TCRs. Cultured CD4+ T-cell DNA underwent Oncomine TCR Beta short-read sequencing. TCRdb reprocessed the PCR reads with MiXCR, giving one entry per CDR3 protein. Of more than 20,000 distinct CDR3 sequences listed, around 50% are singletons.

The clonotype comes from a human donor who received a COVID-19 vaccine. The chain links TRBV5-4 to TRBJ2-3, with 9 bases that match TRBD1. The input for sequencing was CD4+ T cells from blood, cultured in vitro, taken before SARS-CoV-2 vaccination. CDR3 region: CASKNRGRTDTQYF. The CDR3 DNA is TGTGCCAGCAAAAACAGGGGGCGCACAGATACGCAGTATTTT.